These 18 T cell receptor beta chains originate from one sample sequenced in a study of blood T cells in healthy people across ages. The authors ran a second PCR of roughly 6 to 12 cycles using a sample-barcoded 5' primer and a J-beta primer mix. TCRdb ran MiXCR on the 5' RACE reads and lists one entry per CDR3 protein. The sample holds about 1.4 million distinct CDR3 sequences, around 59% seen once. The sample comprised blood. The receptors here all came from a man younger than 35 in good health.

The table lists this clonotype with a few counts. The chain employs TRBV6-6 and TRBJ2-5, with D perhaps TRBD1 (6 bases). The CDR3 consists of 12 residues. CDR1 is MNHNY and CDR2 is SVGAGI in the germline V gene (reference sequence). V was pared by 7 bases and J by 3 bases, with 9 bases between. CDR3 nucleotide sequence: TGTGCCAGCAAGTCAGGGGAAGAGACCCAGTACTTC. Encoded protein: CASKSGEETQYF.

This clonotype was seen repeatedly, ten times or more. CDR3 nucleotide sequence: TGCAGCGTTACCCCCGGCAGGGCCTCCTACGAGCAGTACTTC. Translating gives CSVTPGRASYEQYF. V and J are TRBV29-1 and TRBJ2-7; perhaps TRBD1 as D (5 bases). V lost 5 bases and J 0 bases, leaving 14 bases between the germline ends. CDR3 size: 14 residues. Germline V gives CDR1 SQVTM, CDR2 ANQGSEA.

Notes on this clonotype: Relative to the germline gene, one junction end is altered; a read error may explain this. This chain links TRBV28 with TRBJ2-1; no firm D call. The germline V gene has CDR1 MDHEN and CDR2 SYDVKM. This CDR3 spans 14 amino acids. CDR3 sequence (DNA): TGTGTCAGCAGCCCCCTGGACGCCTACAATGAGCAGTTCTTC. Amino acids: CVSSPLDAYNEQFF. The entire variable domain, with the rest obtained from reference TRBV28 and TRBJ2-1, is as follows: DVKVTQSSRYLVKRTGEKVFLECVQDMDHENMFWYRQDPGLGLRLIYFSYDVKMKEKGDIPEGYSVSREKKERFSLILESASTNQTSMYLCVSSPLDAYNEQFFGPGTRLTVL.

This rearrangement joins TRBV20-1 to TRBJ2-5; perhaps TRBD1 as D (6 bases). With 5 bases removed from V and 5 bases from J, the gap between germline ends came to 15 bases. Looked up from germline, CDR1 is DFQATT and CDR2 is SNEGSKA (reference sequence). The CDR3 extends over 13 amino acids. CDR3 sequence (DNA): TGCAGTGCTGTGAGGCAGGGGTCGGAGACCCAGTACTTC. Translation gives CSAVRQGSETQYF.

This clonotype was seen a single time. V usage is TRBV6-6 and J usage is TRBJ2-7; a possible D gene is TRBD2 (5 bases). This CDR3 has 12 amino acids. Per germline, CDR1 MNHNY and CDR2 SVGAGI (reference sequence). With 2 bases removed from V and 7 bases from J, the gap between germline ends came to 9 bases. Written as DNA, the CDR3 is TGTGCCAGCAGTTACACTTCGGGGGAGCAGTACTTC. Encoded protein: CASSYTSGEQYF.

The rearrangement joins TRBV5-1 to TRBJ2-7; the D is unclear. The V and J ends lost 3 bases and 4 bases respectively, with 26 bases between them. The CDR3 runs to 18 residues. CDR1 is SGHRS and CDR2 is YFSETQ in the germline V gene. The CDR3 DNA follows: TGCGCCAGCAGCTCCCCTCCCGCCTCCCCTAGTTGGATATACGAGCAGTACTTC. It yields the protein CASSSPPASPSWIYEQYF.

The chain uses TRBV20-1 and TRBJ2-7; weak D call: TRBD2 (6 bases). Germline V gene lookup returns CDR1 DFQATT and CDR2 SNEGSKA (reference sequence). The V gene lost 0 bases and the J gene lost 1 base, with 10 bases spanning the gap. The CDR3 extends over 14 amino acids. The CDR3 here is CSAREEGGSYEQYF. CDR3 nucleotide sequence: TGCAGTGCTAGAGAGGAGGGCGGTTCCTACGAGCAGTACTTC.

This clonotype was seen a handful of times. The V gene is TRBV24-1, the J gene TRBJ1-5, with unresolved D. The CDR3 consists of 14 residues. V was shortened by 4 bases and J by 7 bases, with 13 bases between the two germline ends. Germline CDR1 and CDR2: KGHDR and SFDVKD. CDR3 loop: CATSEGEGLQPQHF. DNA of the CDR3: TGTGCCACCAGTGAAGGAGAAGGCTTGCAGCCCCAGCATTTT.

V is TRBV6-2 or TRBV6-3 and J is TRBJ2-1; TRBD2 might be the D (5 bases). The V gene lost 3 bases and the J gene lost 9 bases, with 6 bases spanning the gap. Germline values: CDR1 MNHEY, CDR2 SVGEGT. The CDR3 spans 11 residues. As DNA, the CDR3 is TGTGCCAGCAGTTATGCGGGTGAGCAGTTCTTC. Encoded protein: CASSYAGEQFF.

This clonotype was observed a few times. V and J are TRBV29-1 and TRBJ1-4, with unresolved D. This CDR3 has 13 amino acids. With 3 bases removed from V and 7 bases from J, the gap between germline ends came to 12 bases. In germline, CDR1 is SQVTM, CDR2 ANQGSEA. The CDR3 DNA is TGCAGCGTTGACGGAGGGAGCAGTGAAAAACTGTTTTTT. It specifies CSVDGGSSEKLFF.

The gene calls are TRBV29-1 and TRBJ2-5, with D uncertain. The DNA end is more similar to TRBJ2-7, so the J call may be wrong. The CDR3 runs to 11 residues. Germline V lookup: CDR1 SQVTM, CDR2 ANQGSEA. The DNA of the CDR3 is TGCAGCGTTCCAGACTGGGGCGAGCAGTACTTC. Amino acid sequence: CSVPDWGEQYF.

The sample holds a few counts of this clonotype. CDR3 protein: CASSQAGHWPDGYTF. The CDR3 nucleotides read TGCGCCAGCAGCCAAGCCGGCCACTGGCCCGATGGCTACACCTTC. The J gene is TRBJ1-2, the V gene TRBV4-1; D gene unclear. The CDR3 has 15 residues. The V gene's germline CDR1 is MGHRA and CDR2 YSYEKL. V shed 1 base and J shed 6 bases, with 15 bases lying between them.

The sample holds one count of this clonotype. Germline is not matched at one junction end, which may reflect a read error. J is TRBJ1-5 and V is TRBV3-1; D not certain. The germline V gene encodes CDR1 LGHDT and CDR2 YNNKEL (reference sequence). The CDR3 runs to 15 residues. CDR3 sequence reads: CASSQGSEGNPPQHF. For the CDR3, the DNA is TGTGCCAGCAGCCAAGGTTCAGAGGGTAATCCGCCCCAGCATTTT.

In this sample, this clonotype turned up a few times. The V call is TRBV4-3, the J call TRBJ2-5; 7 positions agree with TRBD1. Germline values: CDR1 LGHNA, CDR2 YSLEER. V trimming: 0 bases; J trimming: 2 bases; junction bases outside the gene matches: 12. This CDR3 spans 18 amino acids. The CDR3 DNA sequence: TGCGCCAGCAGCCAAGAAATAAGGGGGCTCCATGGGCAAGAGACCCAGTACTTC. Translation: CASSQEIRGLHGQETQYF.

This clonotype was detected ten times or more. CDR3 loop: CASIDLIGDEQYF. Written as DNA, the CDR3 is TGTGCCAGCATCGATTTAATAGGGGACGAGCAGTACTTC. The chain uses TRBV28 and TRBJ2-7; D possibly corresponds to TRBD1 (5 bases). This CDR3 is 13 amino acids long. V lost 7 bases and J 5 bases, leaving 15 bases between the germline ends. The germline V gene encodes CDR1 MDHEN and CDR2 SYDVKM.

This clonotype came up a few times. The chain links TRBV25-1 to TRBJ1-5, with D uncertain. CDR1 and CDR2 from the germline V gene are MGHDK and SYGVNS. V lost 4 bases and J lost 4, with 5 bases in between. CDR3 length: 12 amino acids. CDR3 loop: CASSARNQPQHF. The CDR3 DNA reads TGTGCCAGCAGTGCCAGAAATCAGCCCCAGCATTTT. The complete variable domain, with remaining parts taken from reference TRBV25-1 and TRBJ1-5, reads EADIYQTPRYLVIGTGKKITLECSQTMGHDKMYWYQQDPGMELHLIHYSYGVNSTEKGDLSSESTVSRIRTEHFPLTLESARPSHTSQYLCASSARNQPQHFGDGTRLSIL.

The CDR3 nucleotides are TGTGCCAGCAGGCTAGCGGGAGGCCCTAACAATGAGCAGTTCTTC. Its translation: CASRLAGGPNNEQFF. The chain is built from TRBV27 and TRBJ2-1, with 11 positions matching TRBD2. There are 15 residues in the CDR3. J was trimmed by 5 bases and V by 6 bases; bases with no gene match: 6. CDR1 and CDR2 (germline): MNHEY, SMNVEV (reference sequence).

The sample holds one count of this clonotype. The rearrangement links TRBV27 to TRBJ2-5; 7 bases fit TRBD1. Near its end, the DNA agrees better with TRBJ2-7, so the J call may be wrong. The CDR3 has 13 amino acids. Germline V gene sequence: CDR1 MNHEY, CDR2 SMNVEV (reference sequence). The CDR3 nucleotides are TGTGCCAGCAGTCCAGGGGGAAAGTCCGAGCAGTACTTC. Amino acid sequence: CASSPGGKSEQYF.